This T cell receptor (beta chain) derives from a study of blood T cell repertoires in COVID-19. CDR1 and CDR2 from the germline V gene are KGHDR and SFDVKD. CDR3 length equals 15 residues. V lost 3 bases, J lost 0 bases, and 7 bases lay in between. Assay used: immunoSEQ multiplex PCR; TCRdb lists only in-frame clones, some missing. The data contain roughly 60,000 clones, approximately 86% of them singletons. The sequence was collected from a human donor with acute or convalescent COVID-19. The donor label of this sample is uncertain. The chain has TRBV24-1 and TRBJ1-4; D call uncertain. Sequencing used peripheral blood. CDR3 sequence reads: CATSDGSATNEKLFF. CDR3 DNA sequence: TGTGCCACCAGTGATGGCTCAGCAACTAATGAAAAACTGTTTTTT.